This T cell receptor beta chain was identified during a study of T cell responses to AZD1222 COVID-19 vaccine. The study's findings and limits: Repertoires were obtained solely post-peak T cell response. CD4 TCRs associated with vaccination spanned spike, dominating at 160-218 and 743-854. Spike-specific TCR breadth and depth both grew after two AZD1222 doses.

Some clones are missing from TCRdb's copy, which holds only in-frame ones; the method was immunoSEQ multiplex PCR. The sample shows 150,000 to 160,000 clones, approximately 87% of them seen only once. Trimming pared 6 bases from V and 4 bases from J, leaving 15 bases between. This CDR3 has 13 residues. Germline V lookup: CDR1 SQVTM, CDR2 ANQGSEA. On this clone: Its antigen is not identified.

This material consisted of peripheral blood, taken on day 0 of MenACWY control vaccination. This receptor was identified in an adult in good health. The chain carries TRBV29-1 and TRBJ2-5, with D maybe TRBD1 (7 bases). CDR3 DNA sequence: TGCAGCGTCTTCCAGGGGGGCGCAGAGACCCAGTACTTC. It is translated as CSVFQGGAETQYF.